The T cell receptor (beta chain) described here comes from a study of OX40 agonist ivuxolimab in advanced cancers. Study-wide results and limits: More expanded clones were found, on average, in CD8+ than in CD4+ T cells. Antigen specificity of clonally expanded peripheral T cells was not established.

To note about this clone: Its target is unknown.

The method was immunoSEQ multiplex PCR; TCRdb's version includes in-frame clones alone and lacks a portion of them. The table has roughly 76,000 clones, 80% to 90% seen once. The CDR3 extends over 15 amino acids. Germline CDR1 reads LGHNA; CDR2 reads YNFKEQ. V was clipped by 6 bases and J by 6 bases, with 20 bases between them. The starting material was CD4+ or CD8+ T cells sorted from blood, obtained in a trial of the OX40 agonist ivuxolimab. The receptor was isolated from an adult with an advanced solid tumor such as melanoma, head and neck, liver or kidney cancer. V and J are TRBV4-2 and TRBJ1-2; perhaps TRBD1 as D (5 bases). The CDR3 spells CASRANDGGVNGYTF. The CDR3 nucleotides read TGTGCCAGCAGAGCTAACGACGGGGGGGTCAATGGCTACACCTTC.